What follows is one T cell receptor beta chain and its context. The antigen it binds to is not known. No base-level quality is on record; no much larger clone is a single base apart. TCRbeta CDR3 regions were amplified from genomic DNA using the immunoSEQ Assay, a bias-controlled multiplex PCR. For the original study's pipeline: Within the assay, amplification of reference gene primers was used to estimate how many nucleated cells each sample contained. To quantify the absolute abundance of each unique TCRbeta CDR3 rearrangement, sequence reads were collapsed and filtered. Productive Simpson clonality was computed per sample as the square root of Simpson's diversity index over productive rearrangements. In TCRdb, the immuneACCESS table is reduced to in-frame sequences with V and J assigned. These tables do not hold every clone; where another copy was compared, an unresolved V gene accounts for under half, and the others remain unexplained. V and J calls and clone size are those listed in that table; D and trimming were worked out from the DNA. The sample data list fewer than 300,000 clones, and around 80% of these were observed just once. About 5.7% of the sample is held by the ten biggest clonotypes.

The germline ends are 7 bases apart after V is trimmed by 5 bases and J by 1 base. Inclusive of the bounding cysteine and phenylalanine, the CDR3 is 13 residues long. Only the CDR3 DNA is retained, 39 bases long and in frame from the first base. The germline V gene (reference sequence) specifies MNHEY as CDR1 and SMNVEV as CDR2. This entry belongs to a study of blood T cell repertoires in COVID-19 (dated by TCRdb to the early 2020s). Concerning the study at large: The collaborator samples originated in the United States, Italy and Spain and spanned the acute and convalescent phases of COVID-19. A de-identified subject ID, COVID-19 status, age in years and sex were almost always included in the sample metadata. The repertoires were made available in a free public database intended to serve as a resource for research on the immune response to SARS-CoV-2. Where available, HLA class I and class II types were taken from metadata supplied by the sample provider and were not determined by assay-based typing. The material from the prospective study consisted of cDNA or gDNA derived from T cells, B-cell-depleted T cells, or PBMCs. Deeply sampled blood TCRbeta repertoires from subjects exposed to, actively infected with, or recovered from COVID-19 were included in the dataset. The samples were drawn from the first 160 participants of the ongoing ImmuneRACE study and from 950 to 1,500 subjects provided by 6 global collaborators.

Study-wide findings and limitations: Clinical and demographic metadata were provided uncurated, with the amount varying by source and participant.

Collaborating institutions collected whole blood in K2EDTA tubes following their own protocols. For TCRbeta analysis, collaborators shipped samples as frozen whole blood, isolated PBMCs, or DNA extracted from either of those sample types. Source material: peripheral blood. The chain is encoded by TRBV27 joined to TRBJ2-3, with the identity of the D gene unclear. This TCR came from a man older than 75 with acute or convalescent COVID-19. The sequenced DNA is TGTGCCAGCAGTGTGCGGCGCACAGATACGCAGTATTTT. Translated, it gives CASSVRRTDTQYF.